The 27 T cell receptor beta chains presented below share a single source sample, sequenced in a study of Graves' ophthalmopathy and Graves' hyperthyroidism. Amplification from RNA transcripts yielded the TCR beta CDR3 regions. HTBI primers were used in a first-round RT-PCR, which preceded a second-round multiplex PCR. TCRdb processed the multiplex PCR reads anew with MiXCR; each CDR3 protein has one entry. The data show hundreds of thousands of distinct CDR3 sequences, around 14% seen once. Sequences were obtained from blood. Receptors were obtained from a woman aged 25-40 years with Graves' ophthalmopathy.

This clonotype was seen repeatedly, ten times or more. This chain uses TRBV20-1 with TRBJ2-5; 10 bases map to TRBD2. Trimming at V came to 3 bases and at J to 1 base, leaving 2 bases not matched to a gene. This CDR3 spans 14 amino acids. Germline assignment: CDR1 DFQATT and CDR2 SNEGSKA (reference sequence). The CDR3 loop reads CSASSGRAQETQYF. In nucleotides, the CDR3 is TGCAGTGCTAGCAGCGGGAGGGCCCAAGAGACCCAGTACTTC.

This clonotype was seen ten or more times. The chain couples TRBV24-1 to TRBJ1-1; D possibly corresponds to TRBD1 (5 bases). The germline V and J ends were trimmed by 0 bases and 12 bases, with 10 bases remaining between them. The CDR3 is made up of 12 amino acids. In germline, CDR1 is KGHDR, CDR2 SFDVKD. This CDR3 is CATSDLGGRPFF. DNA for the CDR3: TGTGCCACCAGTGATTTGGGGGGAAGGCCTTTCTTT.

V usage is TRBV29-1 and J usage is TRBJ2-5; no reliable D call. The germline gives CDR1 SQVTM, CDR2 ANQGSEA. This CDR3 comprises 13 residues. CDR3 residues: CRTDLRSGETQYF. CDR3 DNA sequence: TGCAGGACGGACCTAAGGTCCGGGGAGACCCAGTACTTC.

The chain recombines TRBV12-3 or TRBV12-4 with TRBJ1-6, with D perhaps TRBD1 (6 bases). The CDR3 has 14 amino acids. Between the trimmed V and J ends, which lost 5 bases and 14 bases, there was a span of 19 bases. In nucleotides, the CDR3 is TGTGCCAGCAGTCCGGACAGCCCGAGGGGGGCCCTCCACTTT. Residues: CASSPDSPRGALHF.

This clonotype showed up many times. The rearrangement joins TRBV6-2 or TRBV6-3 to TRBJ2-5; possibly TRBD2 for D (6 bases). Germline lookup yields CDR1 MNHEY and CDR2 SVGEGT. The CDR3 is 15 amino acids. The CDR3, as DNA: TGTGCGACGTCCCCTTTTCGGAGGGAACAAGAGACCCAGTACTTC. Protein: CATSPFRREQETQYF.

Many counts were recorded for this clonotype. The chain couples TRBV16 to TRBJ1-5, with D possibly being TRBD1 (6 bases). From germline, CDR1 is KGHSY and CDR2 FQNENV. The CDR3 spans 14 residues. Trimming took off 4 bases at V and 4 bases at J, with 11 bases between the two ends. As DNA, the CDR3 is TGTGCCAGCAGCCTCGGACAGCTAAATCAGCCCCAGCATTTT. Translating gives CASSLGQLNQPQHF.

The V gene is TRBV6-1, the J gene TRBJ2-5; D may correspond to TRBD1 or TRBD2 (5 bases each). The ends were cut back, 6 bases at V and 5 bases at J, with 22 bases in the middle. The germline CDR1 and CDR2 sequences are MNHNS and SASEGT. CDR3 size: 16 residues. Written as DNA, the CDR3 is TGTGCCAGCAGAAATAACCCGGGACCCGGCTGGGAGACCCAGTACTTC. Translation gives CASRNNPGPGWETQYF.

The table lists this clonotype with many counts. This chain connects TRBV6-1 to TRBJ2-5; no reliable D call. Deletions cut 0 bases from V and 1 base from J, with 12 bases between. Germline V gene data show CDR1 as MNHNS and CDR2 as SASEGT. This CDR3 comprises 16 residues. CDR3 loop: CASSEALGTTQETQYF. CDR3 DNA sequence: TGTGCCAGCAGTGAAGCGCTAGGAACTACCCAAGAGACCCAGTACTTC.

The chain joins TRBV20-1 to TRBJ1-2; the D gene is possibly TRBD1 (6 bases). Germline V gene lookup returns CDR1 DFQATT and CDR2 SNEGSKA (reference sequence). V lost 3 bases and J lost 2, with 10 bases in between. This CDR3 is 13 amino acids long. The CDR3 loop reads CSASNRGNYGYTF. Written as DNA, the CDR3 is TGCAGTGCTAGCAATAGGGGGAACTATGGCTACACCTTC.

This clonotype has more than one count but fewer than ten. V gene TRBV27 combines with J gene TRBJ1-5; D not certain. The V end was cut by 2 bases, the J end by 2 bases, with 19 bases between. Germline lookup yields CDR1 MNHEY and CDR2 SMNVEV (reference sequence). This CDR3 region has 18 residues. The CDR3 sequence is CASSLMSSNRDGNQPQHF. CDR3 DNA: TGTGCCAGCAGTTTAATGAGCTCGAACCGGGATGGCAATCAGCCCCAGCATTTT.

This clonotype was observed a few times. The chain combines TRBV19 with TRBJ2-2, with 11 bases fitting TRBD1. In germline, CDR1 is LNHDA, CDR2 SQIVND (reference sequence). The junction had 6 bases not matched to a gene; V was cut back by 4 bases and J by 5 bases. The CDR3 runs 16 residues. Here the CDR3 DNA reads TGTGCCAGTAGTACTGGACAGGGGGCGCGTACCGGGGAGCTGTTTTTT. It is translated as CASSTGQGARTGELFF.

The chain employs TRBV5-1 and TRBJ2-7, with D maybe TRBD2 (5 bases). There are 15 residues in the CDR3. The V end was cut by 0 bases, the J end by 0 bases, with 10 bases between. Per germline, CDR1 SGHRS and CDR2 YFSETQ. CDR3 DNA sequence: TGCGCCAGCAGCTTGGGGCTTGGGAGCTCCTACGAGCAGTACTTC. This encodes CASSLGLGSSYEQYF.

J is TRBJ2-5 and V is TRBV6-1; 11 positions match TRBD2. Trimming cost V 5 bases and J 5 bases; bases outside gene matches: 7. Germline V gives CDR1 MNHNS, CDR2 SASEGT. The CDR3 runs to 15 residues. CDR3 in DNA: TGTGCCAGCAGTACCGTTCTAGCGGGAGGCGAGACCCAGTACTTC. It specifies CASSTVLAGGETQYF.

This clonotype appeared many times. This chain links TRBV28 with TRBJ2-7, with 8 bases aligning to TRBD1. Germline V gives CDR1 MDHEN, CDR2 SYDVKM. This CDR3 spans 17 amino acids. The V segment lost 5 bases and the J segment 3 bases; nucleotides outside the gene matches: 15. The CDR3 coding sequence is TGTGCCAGCAGTCCGGGGACAGGCCTCTATACTCTCTACGAGCAGTACTTC. Residues: CASSPGTGLYTLYEQYF.

This clonotype turned up a few times. This chain connects TRBV3-1 to TRBJ2-5; TRBD2 matches at 7 bases. Germline CDR1 reads LGHDT; CDR2 reads YNNKEL (reference sequence). The CDR3 totals 11 residues. The V segment lost 4 bases and the J segment 11 bases; nucleotides outside the gene matches: 4. The CDR3 sequence is CASSLRDYQYF. CDR3 nucleotides: TGTGCCAGCAGCCTTAGGGACTATCAGTACTTC.

The table lists this clonotype with many counts. The rearrangement joins TRBV29-1 to TRBJ1-1, with 8 nucleotides matching TRBD1. V shed 6 bases, J shed 5 bases, and the junction held 5 bases outside the gene matches. Germline assignment: CDR1 SQVTM and CDR2 ANQGSEA. This CDR3 comprises 12 residues. CDR3 in amino acids: CSVMTGETEAFF. CDR3 nucleotides: TGCAGCGTCATGACAGGGGAAACTGAAGCTTTCTTT.

This clonotype was found a few times. With a much larger clone just one base away, this may be a read error. Likely a read error: the CDR3 ends without its conserved phenylalanine or tryptophan. The V gene is TRBV18, the J gene TRBJ2-2; no clear D. V lost 1 base and J lost 5, with 17 bases in between. CDR1 is KGHSH and CDR2 is LQKENI in the germline V gene. The CDR3 is 17 residues long. CDR3 residues: CASSPRSHRTATGELFS. The CDR3 DNA reads TGTGCCAGCTCACCACGAAGCCACCGGACGGCAACCGGGGAGCTGTTTTCT.

Many counts were recorded for this clonotype. The J gene is TRBJ2-5, the V gene TRBV28, with 10 bases aligning to TRBD2. The CDR3 length is 16 residues. With V trimmed by 3 bases and J by 4 bases, 8 bases remained unmatched. The germline V gene encodes CDR1 MDHEN and CDR2 SYDVKM. The CDR3 DNA reads TGTGCCAGCAGTTTTGGGTCGGGACTAGCGTTAGAGACCCAGTACTTC. It translates to CASSFGSGLALETQYF.

This chain links TRBV6-5 with TRBJ1-5; no definite D call. Per the germline V gene, CDR1 is MNHEY and CDR2 is SVGAGI. The CDR3 has 15 amino acids. V was shortened by 2 bases and J by 0 bases, with 8 bases between the two germline ends. This chain's CDR3 is CASSYGVYSNQPQHF. The CDR3 DNA reads TGTGCCAGCAGTTACGGGGTTTATAGCAATCAGCCCCAGCATTTT.

This clonotype was seen at least ten times. The V and J genes are TRBV7-9 and TRBJ1-3; 9 bases map to TRBD1. V lost 4 bases to trimming and J lost 7 bases; unmatched junction nucleotides: 8. CDR3 length equals 15 residues. The germline gives CDR1 SEHNR, CDR2 FQNEAQ (reference sequence). The CDR3 DNA follows: TGTGCCAGCAGCTCACCCCGGGACAGGGAGAACACCATATATTTT. This codes for CASSSPRDRENTIYF. The complete variable domain, with remaining parts taken from reference TRBV7-9 and TRBJ1-3, reads DTGVSQNPRHKITKRGQNVTFRCDPISEHNRLYWYRQTLGQGPEFLTYFQNEAQLEKSRLLSDRFSAERPKGSFSTLEIQRTEQGDSAMYLCASSSPRDRENTIYFGEGSWLTVV.

Turning to this clonotype: A read error is possible here, since a much larger clone lies one base away. The CDR3 region is CAISRGTEGNQPQRF. The CDR3 DNA is TGTGCCATCAGCCGGGGGACAGAGGGCAATCAGCCCCAGCGTTTT. The genes are TRBV10-3 and TRBJ1-5; 7 positions agree with TRBD1. Germline CDR1 is ENHRY and CDR2 is SYGVKD. CDR3 length equals 15 residues.

This clonotype appeared a few times. The chain couples TRBV6-5 to TRBJ1-5; unclear D gene. Trimming cost V 0 bases and J 0 bases, with 12 bases left between them. Germline V gene sequence: CDR1 MNHEY, CDR2 SVGAGI. CDR3 length: 17 amino acids. The DNA of the CDR3 is TGTGCCAGCAGTTACTCGATGCCGGGTAATAGCAATCAGCCCCAGCATTTT. Protein sequence: CASSYSMPGNSNQPQHF.

This clonotype was seen many times. This chain links TRBV5-1 with TRBJ2-7, with 7 positions matching TRBD1. The CDR3 sequence is 14 residues long. V was clipped by 2 bases and J by 6 bases; unmatched bases: 8. The germline V gene has CDR1 SGHRS and CDR2 YFSETQ. The CDR3 coding sequence is TGCGCCAGCAGCTTAGAACAGGGGATGGTCGAGCAGTACTTC. As protein: CASSLEQGMVEQYF.

This sequence joins TRBV12-3 or TRBV12-4 and TRBJ2-2; 8 nucleotides line up with TRBD1. This CDR3 contains 12 residues. Trimming took 7 bases from V and 8 from J; bases not matched to a gene: 3. The CDR3, as DNA: TGTGCCAGCACCAGGGGGCTTGGGGAGCTGTTTTTT. As protein: CASTRGLGELFF.

This clonotype was observed at least ten times. The genes are TRBV10-3 and TRBJ2-5; 11 positions agree with TRBD2. Trimming cost V 5 bases and J 1 base; bases outside gene matches: 6. The germline CDR1 and CDR2 sequences are ENHRY and SYGVKD. This CDR3 is built from 16 residues. CDR3 in DNA: TGTGCCATCAGTCAGCGTAGCGGGGGGGCCCAAGAGACCCAGTACTTC. This encodes CAISQRSGGAQETQYF.

In this sample, this clonotype turned up many times. This chain joins TRBV7-2 and TRBJ1-1, with a possible D match to TRBD1 (5 bases). V was pared by 5 bases and J by 4 bases, with 11 bases between. This CDR3 has 13 amino acids. Germline-derived CDR1 and CDR2 are SGHTA and FQGNSA. CDR3 loop: CASSLLTATEAFF. The CDR3 nucleotides are TGTGCCAGCAGCCTTCTGACAGCCACTGAAGCTTTCTTT.

This clonotype was detected many times. The genes are TRBV24-1 and TRBJ2-5, with D uncertain. Trimming took 2 bases from V and 5 from J, leaving 2 bases between them. CDR3 length: 11 residues. The germline V gene has CDR1 KGHDR and CDR2 SFDVKD. CDR3 residues: CATSDWETQYF. CDR3 DNA sequence: TGTGCCACCAGTGATTGGGAGACCCAGTACTTC.